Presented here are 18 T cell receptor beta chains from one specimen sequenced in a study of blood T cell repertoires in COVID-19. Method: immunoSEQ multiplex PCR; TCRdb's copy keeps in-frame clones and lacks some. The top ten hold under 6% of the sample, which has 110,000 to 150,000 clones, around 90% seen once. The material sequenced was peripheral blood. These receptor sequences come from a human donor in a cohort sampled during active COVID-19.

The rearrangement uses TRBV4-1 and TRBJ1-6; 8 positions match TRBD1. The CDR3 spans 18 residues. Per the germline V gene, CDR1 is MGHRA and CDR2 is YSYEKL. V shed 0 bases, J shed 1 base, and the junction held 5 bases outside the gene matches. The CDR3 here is CASSQDLDRGSYNSPLHF. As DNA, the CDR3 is TGCGCCAGCAGCCAAGATCTTGACAGGGGATCCTATAATTCACCCCTCCACTTT.

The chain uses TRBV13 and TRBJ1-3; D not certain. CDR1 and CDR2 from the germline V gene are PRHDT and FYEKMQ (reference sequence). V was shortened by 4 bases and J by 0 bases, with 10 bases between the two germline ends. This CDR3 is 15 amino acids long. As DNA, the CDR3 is TGTGCCAGCAGCTCCCCGGTTACCTCTGGAAACACCATATATTTT. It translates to CASSSPVTSGNTIYF.

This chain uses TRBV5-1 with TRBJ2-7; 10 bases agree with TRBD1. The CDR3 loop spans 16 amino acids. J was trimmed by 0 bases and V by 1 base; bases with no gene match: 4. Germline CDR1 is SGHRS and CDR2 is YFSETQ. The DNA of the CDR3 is TGCGCCAGCAGCTTGACCGGGACAGGGGCCTCCTACGAGCAGTACTTC. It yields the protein CASSLTGTGASYEQYF.

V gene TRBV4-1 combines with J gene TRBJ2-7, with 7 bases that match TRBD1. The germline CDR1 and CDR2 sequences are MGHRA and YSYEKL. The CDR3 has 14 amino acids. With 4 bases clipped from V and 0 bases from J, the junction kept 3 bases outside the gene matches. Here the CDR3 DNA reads TGCGCCAGCAGCCTGACAGGGTCCTCCTACGAGCAGTACTTC. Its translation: CASSLTGSSYEQYF.

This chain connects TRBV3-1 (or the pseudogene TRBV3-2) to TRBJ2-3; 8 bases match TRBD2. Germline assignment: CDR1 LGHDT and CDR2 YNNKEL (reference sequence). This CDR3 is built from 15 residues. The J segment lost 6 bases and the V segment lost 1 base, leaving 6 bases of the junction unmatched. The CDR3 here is CASSQAGGAPDTQYF. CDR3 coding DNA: TGTGCCAGCAGCCAAGCGGGAGGGGCGCCGGATACGCAGTATTTT.

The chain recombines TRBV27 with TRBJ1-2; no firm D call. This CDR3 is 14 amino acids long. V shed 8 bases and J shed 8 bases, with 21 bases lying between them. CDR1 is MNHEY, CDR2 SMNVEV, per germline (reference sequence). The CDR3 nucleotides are TGTGCCAGCGCCCGCGGGTCCGGGGAAAGGGGCTACACCTTC. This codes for CASARGSGERGYTF.

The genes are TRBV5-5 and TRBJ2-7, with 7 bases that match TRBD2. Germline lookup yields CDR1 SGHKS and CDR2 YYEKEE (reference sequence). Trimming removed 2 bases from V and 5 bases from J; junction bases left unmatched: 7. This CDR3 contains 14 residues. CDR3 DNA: TGTGCCAGCAGCTTTCTCCGGGGGGTCAACGAGCAGTACTTC. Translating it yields CASSFLRGVNEQYF.

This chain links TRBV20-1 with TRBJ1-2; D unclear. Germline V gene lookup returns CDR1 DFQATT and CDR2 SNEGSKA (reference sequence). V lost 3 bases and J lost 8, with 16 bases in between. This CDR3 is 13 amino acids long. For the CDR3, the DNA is TGCAGTGCTAGTCGGTTACTTCTGGGCGGCTACACCTTC. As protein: CSASRLLLGGYTF.

In DNA form, the CDR3 reads TGTGCCAGCAGTGAAGGGGATCCGGGACTAGCGATCCAGAAGACCCAGTACTTC. This sequence encodes CASSEGDPGLAIQKTQYF. The chain joins TRBV6-1 to TRBJ2-5; 10 bases align to TRBD2. The trim removed 1 base at V and 6 bases at J, leaving 14 bases unmatched. Germline CDR1 is MNHNS and CDR2 is SASEGT. The CDR3 length is 18 residues.

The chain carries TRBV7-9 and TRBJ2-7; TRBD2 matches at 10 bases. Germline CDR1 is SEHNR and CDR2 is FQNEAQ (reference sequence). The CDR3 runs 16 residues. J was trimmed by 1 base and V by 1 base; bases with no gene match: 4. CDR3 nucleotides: TGTGCCAGCAGCTTAGATTTGGGACTAGCGTCCTACGAGCAGTACTTC. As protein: CASSLDLGLASYEQYF.

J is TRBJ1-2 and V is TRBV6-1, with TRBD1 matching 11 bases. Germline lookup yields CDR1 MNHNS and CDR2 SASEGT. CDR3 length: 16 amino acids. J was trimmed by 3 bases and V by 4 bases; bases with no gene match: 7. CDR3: CASSGLGTGGYYGYTF. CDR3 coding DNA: TGTGCCAGCAGTGGGCTTGGGACAGGGGGATACTATGGCTACACCTTC.

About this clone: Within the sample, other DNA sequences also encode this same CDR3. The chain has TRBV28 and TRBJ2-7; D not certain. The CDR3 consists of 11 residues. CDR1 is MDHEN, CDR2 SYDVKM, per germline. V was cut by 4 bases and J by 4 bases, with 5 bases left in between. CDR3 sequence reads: CASSSLYEQYF. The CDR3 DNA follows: TGTGCCAGCAGTTCTTTATACGAGCAGTACTTC.

The CDR3 spells CASSPGRDREISGANVLTF. For the CDR3, the DNA is TGTGCCAGCTCACCGGGTAGGGACAGGGAAATCTCTGGGGCCAACGTCCTGACTTTC. The rearrangement joins TRBV18 to TRBJ2-6, with 9 bases that match TRBD1. The CDR3 contains 19 residues. Looked up from germline, CDR1 is KGHSH and CDR2 is LQKENI. V lost 3 bases, J lost 0 bases, and 9 bases stayed unmatched.

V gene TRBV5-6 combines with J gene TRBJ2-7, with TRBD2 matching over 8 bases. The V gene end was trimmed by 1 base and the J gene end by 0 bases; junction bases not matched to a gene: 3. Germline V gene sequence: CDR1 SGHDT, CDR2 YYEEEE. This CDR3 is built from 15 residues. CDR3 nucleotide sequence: TGTGCCAGCAGCTTGTTGCGGGGGGACTCCTACGAGCAGTACTTC. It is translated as CASSLLRGDSYEQYF.

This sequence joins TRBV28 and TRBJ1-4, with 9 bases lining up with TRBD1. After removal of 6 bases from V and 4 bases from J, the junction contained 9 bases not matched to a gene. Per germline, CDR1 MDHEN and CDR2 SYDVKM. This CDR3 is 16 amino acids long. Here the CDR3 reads CASSPGTGIHNEKLFF. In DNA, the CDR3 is TGTGCCAGCAGCCCCGGGACAGGGATCCATAATGAAAAACTGTTTTTT.

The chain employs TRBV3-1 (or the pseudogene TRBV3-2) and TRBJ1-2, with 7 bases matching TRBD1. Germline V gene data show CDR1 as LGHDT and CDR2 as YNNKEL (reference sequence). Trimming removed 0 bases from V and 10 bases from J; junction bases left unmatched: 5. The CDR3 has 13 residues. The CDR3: CASSQEGDRAYTF. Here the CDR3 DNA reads TGTGCCAGCAGCCAAGAGGGCGACAGGGCCTACACCTTC.

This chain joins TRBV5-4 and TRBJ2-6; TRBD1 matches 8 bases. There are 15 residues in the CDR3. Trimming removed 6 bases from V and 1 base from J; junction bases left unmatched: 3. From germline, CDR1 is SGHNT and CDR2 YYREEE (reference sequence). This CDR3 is CASKTGVSGANVLTF. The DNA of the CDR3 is TGTGCCAGCAAGACAGGGGTTTCTGGGGCCAACGTCCTGACTTTC.

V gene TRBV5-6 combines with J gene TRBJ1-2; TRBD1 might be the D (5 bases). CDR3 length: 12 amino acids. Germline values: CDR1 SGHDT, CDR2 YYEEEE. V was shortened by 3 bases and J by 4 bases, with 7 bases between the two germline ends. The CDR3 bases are TGTGCCAGCAGCTCGGGGGTCTATGGCTACACCTTC. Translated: CASSSGVYGYTF.